A selection of T cell receptor beta chains follows, all from one sample in a study of OX40 agonist ivuxolimab in advanced cancers. Libraries were prepared by immunoSEQ multiplex PCR; TCRdb keeps only in-frame clonotypes and omits some of them. This table holds about 58,000 clones, around 78% found once. The sequenced sample was CD4+ or CD8+ T cells sorted from blood, obtained in a trial of the OX40 agonist ivuxolimab. The receptors originated from an adult with an advanced solid tumor such as melanoma, head and neck, liver or kidney cancer. Each CDR3 is given with its conserved first and last residue. D genes are given only for firm matches. Rows give clone size only sometimes, using once, few, many, or a class for an expanded clone.

abundance	j_gene	v_gene	d_gene	CDR3nt	CDR3aa
.	TRBJ2-4	TRBV4-3	.	TGCGCCAGCAGCCAAAGGGGGGCGTCCGGAGCCAAAAACATTCAGTACTTC	CASSQRGASGAKNIQYF
.	TRBJ2-7	TRBV30	TRBD1	TGTGCCTGGAGTGCTGACAGGGGGCAATACTTC	CAWSADRGQYF
.	TRBJ2-1	TRBV5-1	TRBD2	TGCGCCAGCAGCTCCGGACCTAGCGGAGGATCCTACAATGAGCAGTTCTTC	CASSSGPSGGSYNEQFF
.	TRBJ2-3	TRBV27	TRBD2	TGTGCCAGCCGTTTCGGGCGCGGGGGGGACACAGATACGCAGTATTTT	CASRFGRGGDTDTQYF
once	TRBJ1-3	TRBV2	.	TGTGCCAGCAAGGAAGGTGCAGGGTGGAACACCATATATTTT	CASKEGAGWNTIYF
.	TRBJ1-1	TRBV7-3	.	TGTGCCAGCAGCCGCTCCAGGGTATCCCCTGAAGCTTTCTTT	CASSRSRVSPEAFF
.	TRBJ1-2	TRBV6-5	.	TGTGCCAGCAGTACCATGATAGGTGGCTACACCTTC	CASSTMIGGYTF
.	TRBJ2-7	TRBV9	TRBD1	TGTGCCAGCAGCGCAGACAGGGGGCATCGCCCAATCTACGAGCAGTACTTC	CASSADRGHRPIYEQYF
.	TRBJ2-6	TRBV27	.	TGTGCCAGCAGTTTTCTAGGGACGGAACTATCTGGGGCCAACGTCCTGACTTTC	CASSFLGTELSGANVLTF
.	TRBJ1-1	TRBV11-3	TRBD1	TGTGCCAGCAGCGCGGGATCGGGACAGGGCACGAACACTGAAGCTTTCTTT	CASSAGSGQGTNTEAFF
.	TRBJ1-4	TRBV9	.	TGTGCCAGCAGCGCCCAAATGAAGGATGAAAAACTGTTTTTT	CASSAQMKDEKLFF
.	TRBJ2-2	TRBV9	.	TGTGCCAGCAGCCCCCGGCGGACCTACACCGGGGAGCTGTTTTTT	CASSPRRTYTGELFF
.	TRBJ1-6	TRBV30	.	TGTGCCTGGACTGGGAGGCTGAGGTTTAATTCACCCCTCCACTTT	CAWTGRLRFNSPLHF
.	TRBJ2-1	TRBV5-4	TRBD2	TGTGCCAGCAGCGGCTTTCGGGCGGGGGAGCACCCTTACAATGAGCAGTTCTTC	CASSGFRAGEHPYNEQFF
.	TRBJ2-5	TRBV5-4	.	TGTGCCAGCAGCTTGTTCAGGGGCATTCTGGAGACCCAGTACTTC	CASSLFRGILETQYF
once	TRBJ1-6	TRBV10-3	.	TGTGCCACCCGGTTCCAGCTAAGCTCCTATAATTCACCCCTCCACTTT	CATRFQLSSYNSPLHF
.	TRBJ2-7	TRBV6-6	.	TGTGCCAGCAACATAAGACAGGGAGGAGAGCAGTACTTC	CASNIRQGGEQYF
.	TRBJ1-1	TRBV11-3	.	TGTGCCAGCAGCCAGTGGGGCCCCACTGAAGCTTTCTTT	CASSQWGPTEAFF
.	TRBJ1-1	TRBV5-1	.	TGCGCCAGCAGCCGGGAAAGGGCCCACACTGAAGCTTTCTTT	CASSRERAHTEAFF
.	TRBJ2-2	TRBV19	.	TGTGCCAGTAGTTCGCGCCCGGACTCCGGGGAGCTGTTTTTT	CASSSRPDSGELFF
once	TRBJ2-6	TRBV28	.	TGTGCCAGCAGTTTAGATGTCGGTGGGGCCAACGTCCTGACTTTC	CASSLDVGGANVLTF
.	TRBJ2-2	TRBV19	TRBD2	TGTGCCAGTAGTATGGCGGGGGGTACCGGGGAGCTGTTTTTT	CASSMAGGTGELFF
.	TRBJ1-6	TRBV27	.	TGTGCCAGCAGTTTATCGTTCGGTGGCGACTATAATTCACCCCTCCACTTT	CASSLSFGGDYNSPLHF
.	TRBJ1-1	TRBV28	.	TGTGCCAGCGGATTAGGGGGTAGCTTGGGCACTGAAGCTTTCTTT	CASGLGGSLGTEAFF
.	TRBJ1-6	TRBV21-1	.	TGTGCCAGCAGCAAAGGTGAGGGACCACATAATTCACCCCTCCACTTT	CASSKGEGPHNSPLHF
.	TRBJ1-6	TRBV30	.	TGTGCCTGGACCCCTCAGACTAATTCACCCCTCCACTTT	CAWTPQTNSPLHF
.	TRBJ1-2	TRBV5-4	.	TGTGCCAGCAGCTTGGGTGCGTCGGGCTTGGACTATGGCTACACCTTC	CASSLGASGLDYGYTF
.	TRBJ2-5	TRBV6-1	.	TGTGCCAGCTGTCGGGACTTCCAAGAGACCCAGTACTTC	CASCRDFQETQYF
.	TRBJ1-3	TRBV25-1	.	TGTGCCAGCAGCGCTACAGGGAGTGGAAACACCATATATTTT	CASSATGSGNTIYF
.	TRBJ2-1	TRBV2	.	TGTGCCAGCAGTGGGGGAGGGGGGTATGAGCAGTTCTTC	CASSGGGGYEQFF
.	TRBJ1-5	TRBV18	.	TGTGCCAGCTCACCGGCCGGTGAGGATCAGCCCCAGCATTTT	CASSPAGEDQPQHF
.	TRBJ2-1	TRBV10-3	.	TGTGCCAACTCTCGGGGGAGCTCCTACAATGAGCAGTTCTTC	CANSRGSSYNEQFF
.	TRBJ2-3	TRBV6-5	.	TGTGCCAGCAGTGTTCCGGACGGAACAGATACGCAGTATTTT	CASSVPDGTDTQYF
.	TRBJ2-6	TRBV5-1	TRBD2	TGCGCCAGCAGCTTGGTACAGCGGGGGCGTCATGTAGGGCCCGGGGCCAACGTCCTGACTTTC	CASSLVQRGRHVGPGANVLTF
.	TRBJ2-1	TRBV4-1	.	TGCGCCAGCCGGCGCGGCACCCTTGTCGCTAACAATGAGCAGTTCTTC	CASRRGTLVANNEQFF
.	TRBJ2-7	TRBV4-2	.	TGTGCCAGCAGCCAAGATTTGACGGGAGCCCGTCGGGGCGAGCAGTACTTC	CASSQDLTGARRGEQYF
.	TRBJ1-3	TRBV29-1	TRBD1	TGCAGCGTTGACTCCGGGACAGGGGGCCGAAACACCATATATTTT	CSVDSGTGGRNTIYF
.	TRBJ1-4	TRBV30	.	TGTGCCGCGGGGGAGGGAGAGTCTGAAAAACTGTTTTTT	CAAGEGESEKLFF
.	TRBJ2-1	TRBV6-1	.	TGTGCCAGCGTGAGGGAACCGATCGGAGGGGAGCAGTTCTTC	CASVREPIGGEQFF
few	TRBJ1-1	TRBV5-5	.	TGTGCCAGCAGCCTGGACAGCCCCAATGGAATCTTT	CASSLDSPNGIF
.	TRBJ2-3	TRBV15	.	TGTGCCACCGTCCTGGCGCGGGGCACAGATACGCAGTATTTT	CATVLARGTDTQYF
few	TRBJ2-5	TRBV7-7	TRBD1	TGTGCTAGCAGCAGTGACAGGGTTGAGACCCAGTACTTC	CASSSDRVETQYF
.	TRBJ2-6	TRBV6-1	.	TGTGCCAGCAGTGAAGCGTGGGGCCCTGGGGCCAACGTCCTGACTTTC	CASSEAWGPGANVLTF
.	TRBJ2-5	TRBV28	.	TGTGCCAGCAGCCGACTGGAGGTACCGGAGACCCAGTACTTC	CASSRLEVPETQYF
.	TRBJ1-1	TRBV6-5	.	TGTGCCAGCAGTCCCCAGGAGACGAACACTGAAGCTTTCTTT	CASSPQETNTEAFF
.	TRBJ1-1	TRBV5-1	.	TGCGCCAGCAGCTTGGCCGGGCCCCCGGACACTGAAGCTTTCTTT	CASSLAGPPDTEAFF
.	TRBJ2-5	TRBV5-1	.	TGCGCCAGCAGCTCCGGACAATTCCAAGAGACCCAGTACTTC	CASSSGQFQETQYF
.	TRBJ1-1	TRBV19	TRBD1	TGTGCCAGTAGTATAGATGAATGGGACAGGGGGCCCAACACTGAAGCTTTCTTT	CASSIDEWDRGPNTEAFF
.	TRBJ1-2	TRBV27	TRBD1	TGTGCCAGCAGTTTTTGGGACAGGGGGCAGGGTGGCTACACCTTC	CASSFWDRGQGGYTF
.	TRBJ1-2	TRBV7-2	TRBD1	TGTGCCAGCAGCTTTAGACAGGGGGCGCAGAATGGCTACACCTTC	CASSFRQGAQNGYTF
.	TRBJ2-4	TRBV2	.	TGTGCCAGCAGTGCGATGGGGTTGCTTCAGTACTTC	CASSAMGLLQYF
.	TRBJ1-6	TRBV6-1	.	TGTGCCAGCAGTGAAAAAATGCAGGGGCGGGCTTCACCCCTCCACTTT	CASSEKMQGRASPLHF
.	TRBJ2-5	TRBV10-3	.	TGTGCCATCAGTGAGGAATCAGTGGAGACCCAGTACTTC	CAISEESVETQYF
.	TRBJ2-2	TRBV30	.	TGTGCCTGGAGTGGTAGCACCGGGGAGCTGTTTTTT	CAWSGSTGELFF
.	TRBJ2-1	TRBV7-8	.	TGTGCCAGCAGCTTGGAGAGGGCGTACAATGAGCAGTTCTTC	CASSLERAYNEQFF
.	TRBJ2-2	TRBV2	.	TGTGCCAGCACGTTATCTACGGGAGCCAACTGGGCCGGGGAGCTGTTTTTT	CASTLSTGANWAGELFF
.	TRBJ2-2	TRBV5-1	TRBD1	TGCGCCAGCAGCTACGGGGACAGGGCGAGTCCCGGGGAGCTGTTTTTT	CASSYGDRASPGELFF
.	TRBJ2-3	TRBV9	.	TGTGCCAGCAGGGCCAACACAGATACGCAGTATTTT	CASRANTDTQYF